These T cell receptor beta chains were read from a single sample in a study of cytomegalovirus exposure and HLA in healthy donors. Clones were sequenced by immunoSEQ multiplex PCR, and TCRdb holds only the in-frame ones, with some missing. The data contain 89,000 or so clones, roughly 92% of them seen just once; the ten biggest clones take up approximately 1.1%. The specimen sequenced was PBMCs. These receptor sequences come from a woman in her twenties or thirties in good health and CMV-seropositive. CDR3s include the opening cysteine and the closing phenylalanine or tryptophan. D genes are given only for firm matches. Not all rows give a size; the values are once, few, many and, for expanded clones, a class.

J gene	V gene	clone size	D gene	CDR3 protein	CDR3 DNA
TRBJ2-1	TRBV5-1	.	TRBD2	CASSRAGESYNEQFF	TGCGCCAGCAGCAGAGCGGGAGAATCCTACAATGAGCAGTTCTTC
TRBJ2-1	TRBV7-3	.	TRBD2	CASSSGLAAPEQFF	TGTGCCAGCAGCTCGGGACTAGCTGCCCCAGAGCAGTTCTTC
TRBJ2-6	TRBV4-3	once	.	CASSQEMGGRYSGANVLTF	TGCGCCAGCAGCCAAGAGATGGGGGGGCGATACTCTGGGGCCAACGTCCTGACTTTC
TRBJ2-1	TRBV6-5	.	.	CASSFSTGSEQFF	TGTGCCAGCAGTTTCAGCACAGGGAGTGAGCAGTTCTTC
TRBJ2-3	TRBV7-2	.	TRBD2	CASSLVTSGRRTDTQYF	TGTGCCAGCAGCTTAGTCACTAGCGGGAGACGCACAGATACGCAGTATTTT
TRBJ1-2	TRBV5-1	.	TRBD1	CASHRDRVPYGYTF	TGCGCCAGCCACCGGGACAGGGTACCATATGGCTACACCTTC
TRBJ2-3	TRBV30	.	.	CAWTPGVDTQYF	TGTGCCTGGACCCCGGGGGTCGATACGCAGTATTTT
TRBJ1-5	TRBV25-1	.	TRBD1	CASSPGQGAYNQPQHF	TGTGCCAGCAGCCCAGGACAGGGGGCGTACAATCAGCCCCAGCATTTT
TRBJ2-7	TRBV7-9	.	TRBD2	CASSLAGLAGELGEQYF	TGTGCCAGCAGCTTAGCGGGACTAGCGGGAGAACTGGGCGAGCAGTACTTC
TRBJ1-2	TRBV18	.	TRBD1	CASSPSDRTNYGYTF	TGTGCCAGCTCTCCGTCGGACAGGACGAACTATGGCTACACCTTC
TRBJ2-5	TRBV6-5	.	.	CASSRKGGETQYF	TGTGCCAGCAGTCGAAAAGGAGGGGAGACCCAGTACTTC
TRBJ2-2	TRBV27	.	.	CASSRSGNTGELFF	TGTGCCAGCAGCCGAAGCGGGAACACCGGGGAGCTGTTTTTT
TRBJ1-4	TRBV4-2	few	TRBD1	CASSQQRQGARYEKLFF	TGTGCCAGCAGCCAACAGAGACAGGGGGCGCGATATGAAAAACTGTTTTTT
TRBJ2-6	TRBV28	once	TRBD2	CASSFWASGTSGANVLTF	TGTGCCAGCAGTTTCTGGGCTAGCGGCACCTCTGGGGCCAACGTCCTGACTTTC
TRBJ2-4	TRBV6-5	.	.	CASSISEVAKNIQYF	TGTGCCAGCAGCATTTCGGAGGTAGCCAAAAACATTCAGTACTTC
TRBJ2-5	TRBV29-1	.	TRBD2	CSVGLAGGMETQYF	TGCAGCGTTGGACTAGCGGGAGGGATGGAGACCCAGTACTTC
TRBJ2-6	TRBV9	.	.	CASSPQKTQGSGANVLTF	TGTGCCAGCAGCCCTCAGAAGACCCAGGGTAGTGGGGCCAACGTCCTGACTTTC
TRBJ1-1	TRBV19	once	.	CASSVRQDEAFF	TGTGCCAGTAGTGTCCGACAGGACGAAGCTTTCTTT
TRBJ2-1	TRBV5-6	.	.	CASSRRPSYNEQFF	TGTGCCAGCAGCCGGAGGCCCTCCTACAATGAGCAGTTCTTC
TRBJ2-1	TRBV2	.	.	CASSRETHKTNEQFF	TGTGCCAGCAGTCGTGAAACCCACAAAACCAATGAGCAGTTCTTC
TRBJ2-7	TRBV28	.	.	CASRVDNYEQYF	TGTGCCAGCAGAGTCGACAACTACGAGCAGTACTTC
TRBJ2-5	TRBV20-1	.	.	CRVSQSGTQYF	TGCAGGGTGTCTCAAAGCGGGACCCAGTACTTC
TRBJ1-1	TRBV27	.	.	CASSLPEGRMNTEAFF	TGTGCCAGCAGTTTACCGGAGGGACGGATGAACACTGAAGCTTTCTTT
TRBJ2-7	TRBV5-5	few	.	CASSSGTRYEQYF	TGTGCCAGCAGCTCCGGGACAAGATACGAGCAGTACTTC
TRBJ2-2	TRBV6-1	.	.	CASSRLVSAGELFF	TGTGCCAGCAGTAGACTAGTTAGCGCCGGGGAGCTGTTTTTT
TRBJ1-3	TRBV30	.	.	CAWGADQPSGNTIYF	TGTGCCTGGGGGGCCGACCAACCCTCTGGAAACACCATATATTTT
TRBJ2-5	TRBV5-6	.	TRBD2	CASSRGGFGQETQYF	TGTGCCAGCAGCCGGGGGGGATTTGGCCAAGAGACCCAGTACTTC
TRBJ2-6	TRBV4-3	.	.	CASSPSGANVLTF	TGCGCCAGCAGCCCGTCTGGGGCCAACGTCCTGACTTTC
TRBJ2-7	TRBV19	few	TRBD2	CASSMATSDYEQYF	TGTGCCAGTAGTATGGCGACTAGCGACTACGAGCAGTACTTC
TRBJ2-1	TRBV11-2	.	.	CASRSYNEQFF	TGTGCGTCTCGCTCCTACAATGAGCAGTTCTTC
TRBJ2-2	TRBV14	.	.	CASSQAKVQQNTNTGELFF	TGTGCCAGCAGCCAAGCAAAAGTACAACAGAATACGAACACCGGGGAGCTGTTTTTT
TRBJ2-1	TRBV2	.	TRBD1	CASRDRNSHNEQFF	TGTGCCAGCAGGGACAGGAATTCCCACAATGAGCAGTTCTTC
TRBJ2-1	TRBV4-3	.	TRBD2	CASSLLAGDSYNEQFF	TGCGCCAGCAGCCTCCTAGCGGGAGACTCCTACAATGAGCAGTTCTTC
TRBJ1-3	TRBV19	.	.	CASSMEGITGNTIYF	TGTGCCAGTAGTATGGAGGGTATCACTGGAAACACCATATATTTT
TRBJ2-3	TRBV4-3	.	TRBD1	CASSQDSRGTTDTQYF	TGCGCCAGCAGCCAAGATTCCAGGGGGACCACGGATACGCAGTATTTT
TRBJ1-1	TRBV28	.	.	CASSQSQGMNTEAFF	TGTGCCAGCAGTCAGTCACAGGGAATGAACACTGAAGCTTTCTTT
TRBJ2-1	TRBV20-1	.	.	CSAPGSYEQFF	TGCAGTGCCCCCGGGTCCTATGAGCAGTTCTTC
TRBJ2-5	TRBV4-3	.	TRBD1	CASSPGTGQETQYF	TGCGCCAGCAGCCCTGGGACAGGGCAAGAGACCCAGTACTTC
TRBJ1-2	TRBV5-1	.	.	CASSLELGGSNYGYTF	TGCGCCAGCAGCTTGGAGCTGGGGGGGAGTAACTATGGCTACACCTTC
TRBJ2-3	TRBV5-1	.	.	CASTLAIATDTQYF	TGCGCCAGCACTCTGGCGATAGCAACAGATACGCAGTATTTT
TRBJ1-2	TRBV2	.	.	CASSFMQTGGYTF	TGTGCCAGCAGCTTCATGCAGACGGGAGGCTACACCTTC
TRBJ1-4	TRBV15	.	.	CATSRDYRSREKLFF	TGTGCCACCAGCAGAGATTACAGGTCTCGGGAAAAACTGTTTTTT
TRBJ1-2	TRBV30	.	.	CAWSVPGDGYTF	TGTGCCTGGAGTGTACCAGGGGATGGCTACACCTTC
TRBJ1-3	TRBV5-1	.	TRBD1	CASSLVGTVIGRITTGNTIYF	TGCGCCAGCAGCTTGGTCGGGACAGTTATCGGTCGGATCACAACTGGAAACACCATATATTTT
TRBJ2-1	TRBV18	.	TRBD2	CASSPLPSGGYNEQFF	TGTGCCAGCTCACCACTACCTAGCGGGGGGTACAATGAGCAGTTCTTC
TRBJ1-5	TRBV6-6	once	TRBD1	CASRPRDRVGQPQHF	TGTGCCAGCAGACCTCGGGACAGGGTGGGTCAGCCCCAGCATTTT
TRBJ1-5	TRBV19	.	.	CASSIGPGRADQPQHF	TGTGCCAGTAGTATAGGGCCTGGGAGGGCCGATCAGCCCCAGCATTTT